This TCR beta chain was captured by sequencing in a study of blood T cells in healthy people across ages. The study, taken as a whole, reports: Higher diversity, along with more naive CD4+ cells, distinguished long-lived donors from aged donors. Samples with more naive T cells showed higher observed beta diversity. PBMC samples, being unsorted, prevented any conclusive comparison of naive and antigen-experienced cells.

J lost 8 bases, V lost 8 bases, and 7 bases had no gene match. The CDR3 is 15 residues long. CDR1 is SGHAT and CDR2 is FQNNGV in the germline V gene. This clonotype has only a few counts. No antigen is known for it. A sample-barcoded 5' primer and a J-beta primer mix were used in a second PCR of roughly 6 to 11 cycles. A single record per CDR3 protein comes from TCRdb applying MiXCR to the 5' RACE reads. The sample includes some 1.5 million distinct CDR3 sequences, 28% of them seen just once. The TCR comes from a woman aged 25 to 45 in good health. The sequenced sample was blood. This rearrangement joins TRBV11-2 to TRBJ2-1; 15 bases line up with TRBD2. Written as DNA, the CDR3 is TGTGCCAGCTTGCCGGGACTAGCGGGAGGTCATGAGCAGTTCTTC. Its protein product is CASLPGLAGGHEQFF.